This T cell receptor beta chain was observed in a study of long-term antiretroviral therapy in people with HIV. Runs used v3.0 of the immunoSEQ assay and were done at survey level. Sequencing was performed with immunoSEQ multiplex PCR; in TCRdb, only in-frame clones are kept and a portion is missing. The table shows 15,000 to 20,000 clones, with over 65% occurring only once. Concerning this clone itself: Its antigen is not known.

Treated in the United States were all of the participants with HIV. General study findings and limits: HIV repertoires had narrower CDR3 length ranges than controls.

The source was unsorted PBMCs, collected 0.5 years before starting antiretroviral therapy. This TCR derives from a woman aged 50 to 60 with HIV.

As DNA, the CDR3 is TGTGCCAGCAGTGAAGAGAGGAGGGGCGGGTTCCTAGCCAAAAACATTCAGTACTTC. It is translated as CASSEERRGGFLAKNIQYF. The V call is TRBV6-1, the J call TRBJ2-4; the D gene is possibly TRBD2 (6 bases). The ends were cut back, 1 base at V and 0 bases at J, with 19 bases in the middle. CDR3 length equals 19 residues. Germline V gives CDR1 MNHNS, CDR2 SASEGT.